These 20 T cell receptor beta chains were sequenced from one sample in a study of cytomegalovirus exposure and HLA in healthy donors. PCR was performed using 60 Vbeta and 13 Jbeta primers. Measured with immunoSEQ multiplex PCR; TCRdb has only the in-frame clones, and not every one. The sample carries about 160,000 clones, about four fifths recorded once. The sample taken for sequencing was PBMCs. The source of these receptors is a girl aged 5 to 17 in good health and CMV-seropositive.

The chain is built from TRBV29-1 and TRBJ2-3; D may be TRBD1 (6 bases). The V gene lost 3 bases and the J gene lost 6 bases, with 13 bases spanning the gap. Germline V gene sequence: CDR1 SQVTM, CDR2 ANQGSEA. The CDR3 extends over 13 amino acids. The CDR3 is CSVDQGNSDTQYF. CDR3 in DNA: TGCAGCGTTGACCAGGGGAATAGTGATACGCAGTATTTT.

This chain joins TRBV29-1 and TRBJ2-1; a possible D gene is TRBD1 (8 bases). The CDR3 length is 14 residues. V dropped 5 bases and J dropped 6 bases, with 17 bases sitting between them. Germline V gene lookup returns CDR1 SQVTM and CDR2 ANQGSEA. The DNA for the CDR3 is TGCAGCGTTCTCTGGACAGGGACTATCAATGAGCAGTTCTTC. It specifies CSVLWTGTINEQFF.

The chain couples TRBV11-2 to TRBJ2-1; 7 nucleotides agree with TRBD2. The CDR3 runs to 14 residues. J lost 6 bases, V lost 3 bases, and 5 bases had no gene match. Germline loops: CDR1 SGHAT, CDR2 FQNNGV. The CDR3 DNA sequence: TGTGCCAGCAGCTTCATGACTAGCAGCAATGAGCAGTTCTTC. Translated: CASSFMTSSNEQFF.

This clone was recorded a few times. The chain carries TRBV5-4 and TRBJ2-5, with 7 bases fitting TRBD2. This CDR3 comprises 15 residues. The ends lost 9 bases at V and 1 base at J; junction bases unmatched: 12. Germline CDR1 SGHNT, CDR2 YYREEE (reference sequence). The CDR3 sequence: CATLRDSGSQETQYF. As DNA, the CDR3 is TGTGCCACCTTGAGGGATAGCGGGTCCCAAGAGACCCAGTACTTC.

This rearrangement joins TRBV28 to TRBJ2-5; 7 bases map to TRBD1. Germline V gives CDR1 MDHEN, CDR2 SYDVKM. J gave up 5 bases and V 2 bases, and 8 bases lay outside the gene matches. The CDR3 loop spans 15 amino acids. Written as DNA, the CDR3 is TGTGCCAGCAGTTTAAGGGGGAACAGGGGCGAGACCCAGTACTTC. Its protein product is CASSLRGNRGETQYF.

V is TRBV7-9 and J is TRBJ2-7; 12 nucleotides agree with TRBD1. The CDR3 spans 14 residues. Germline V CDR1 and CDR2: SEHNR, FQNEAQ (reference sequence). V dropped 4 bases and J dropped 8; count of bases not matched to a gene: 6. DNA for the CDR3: TGTGCCAGCAGCTCGCGGGACAGGGGGCCCAAGCAGTACTTC. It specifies CASSSRDRGPKQYF.

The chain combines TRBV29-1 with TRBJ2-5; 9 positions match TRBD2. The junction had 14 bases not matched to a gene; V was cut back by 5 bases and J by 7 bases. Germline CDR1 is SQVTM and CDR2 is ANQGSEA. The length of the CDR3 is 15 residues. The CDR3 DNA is TGCAGCGTTATAGGGTTAGCGGGAGTAGGGGGGACCCAGTACTTC. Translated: CSVIGLAGVGGTQYF.

CDR3 DNA: TGCGCCAGCAGCTTGGAGCAGGGCACTGAAGCTTTCTTT. It specifies CASSLEQGTEAFF. This chain joins TRBV5-1 and TRBJ1-1, with D possibly being TRBD1 (5 bases). Germline V lookup: CDR1 SGHRS, CDR2 YFSETQ. V shed 0 bases and J shed 4 bases, with 7 bases lying between them. CDR3 length equals 13 residues.

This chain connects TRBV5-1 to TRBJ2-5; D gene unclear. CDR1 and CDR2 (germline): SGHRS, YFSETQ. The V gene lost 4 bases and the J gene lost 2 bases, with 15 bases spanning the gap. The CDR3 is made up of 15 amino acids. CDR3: CASSPSGSEQETQYF. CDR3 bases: TGCGCCAGCAGCCCCTCCGGGTCTGAACAAGAGACCCAGTACTTC.

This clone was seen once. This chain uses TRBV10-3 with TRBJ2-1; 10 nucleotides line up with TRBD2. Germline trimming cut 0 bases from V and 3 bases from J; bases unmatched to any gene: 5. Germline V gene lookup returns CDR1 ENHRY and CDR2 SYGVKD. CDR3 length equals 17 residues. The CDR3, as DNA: TGTGCCATCAGTGAGTCGCCGCCTAGCGGGGGCTACAATGAGCAGTTCTTC. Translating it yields CAISESPPSGGYNEQFF.

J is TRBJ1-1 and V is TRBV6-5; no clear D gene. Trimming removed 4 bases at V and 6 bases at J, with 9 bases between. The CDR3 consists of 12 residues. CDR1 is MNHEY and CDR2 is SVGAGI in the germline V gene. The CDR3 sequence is CASSSRGPEAFF. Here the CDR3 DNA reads TGTGCCAGCAGTTCCAGAGGCCCTGAAGCTTTCTTT.

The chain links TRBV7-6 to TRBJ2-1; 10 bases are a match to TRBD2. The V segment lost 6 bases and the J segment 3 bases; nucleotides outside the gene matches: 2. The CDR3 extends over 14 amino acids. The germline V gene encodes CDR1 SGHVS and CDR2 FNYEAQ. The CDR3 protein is CASSTSGVYNEQFF. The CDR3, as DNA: TGTGCCAGCAGTACTAGCGGGGTCTACAATGAGCAGTTCTTC.

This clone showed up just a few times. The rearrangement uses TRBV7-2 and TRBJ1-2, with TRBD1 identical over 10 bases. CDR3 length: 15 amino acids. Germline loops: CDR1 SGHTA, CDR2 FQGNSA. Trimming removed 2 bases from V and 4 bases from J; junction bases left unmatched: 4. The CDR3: CASSLPRDRGYGYTF. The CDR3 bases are TGTGCCAGCAGCTTACCCCGGGACAGGGGCTATGGCTACACCTTC. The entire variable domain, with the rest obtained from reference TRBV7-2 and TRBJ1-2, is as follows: GAGVSQSPSNKVTEKGKDVELRCDPISGHTALYWYRQSLGQGLEFLIYFQGNSAPDKSGLPSDRFSAERTGGSVSTLTIQRTQQEDSAVYLCASSLPRDRGYGYTFGSGTRLTVV.

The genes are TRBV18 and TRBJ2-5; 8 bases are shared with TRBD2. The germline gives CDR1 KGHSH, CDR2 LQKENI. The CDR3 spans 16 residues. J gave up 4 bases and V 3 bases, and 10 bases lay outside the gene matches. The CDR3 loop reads CASSPRLAGEPETQYF. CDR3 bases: TGTGCCAGCTCACCTAGGCTAGCGGGCGAACCAGAGACCCAGTACTTC.

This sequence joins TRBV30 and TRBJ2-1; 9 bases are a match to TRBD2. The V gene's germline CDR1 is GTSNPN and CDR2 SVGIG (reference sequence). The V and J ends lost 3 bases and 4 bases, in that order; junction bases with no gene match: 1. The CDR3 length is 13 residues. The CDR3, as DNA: TGTGCCTGGAGGCGGGAGGGGTACAATGAGCAGTTCTTC. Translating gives CAWRREGYNEQFF. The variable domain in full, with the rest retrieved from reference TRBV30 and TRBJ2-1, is SQTIHQWPATLVQPVGSPLSLECTVEGTSNPNLYWYRQAAGRGLQLLFYSVGIGQISSEVPQNLSASRPQDRQFILSSKKLLLSDSGFYLCAWRREGYNEQFFGPGTRLTVL.

CDR3 loop: CASSWAGGANTEAFF. CDR3 bases: TGCGCCAGCAGCTGGGCCGGGGGGGCGAACACTGAAGCTTTCTTT. V is TRBV5-1 and J is TRBJ1-1, with TRBD1 as a possible D gene (6 bases). Trimming took 3 bases from V and 1 from J, leaving 13 bases between them. The germline gives CDR1 SGHRS, CDR2 YFSETQ. The CDR3 is 15 residues long. The whole variable domain, remainder taken from reference TRBV5-1 and TRBJ1-1, is KAGVTQTPRYLIKTRGQQVTLSCSPISGHRSVSWYQQTPGQGLQFLFEYFSETQRNKGNFPGRFSGRQFSNSRSEMNVSTLELGDSALYLCASSWAGGANTEAFFGQGTRLTVV.

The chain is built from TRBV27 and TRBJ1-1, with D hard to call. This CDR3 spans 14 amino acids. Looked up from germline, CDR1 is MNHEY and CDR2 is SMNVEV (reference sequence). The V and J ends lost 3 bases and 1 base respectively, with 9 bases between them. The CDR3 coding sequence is TGTGCCAGCAGTTTTGATCGCGGGAACACTGAAGCTTTCTTT. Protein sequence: CASSFDRGNTEAFF.

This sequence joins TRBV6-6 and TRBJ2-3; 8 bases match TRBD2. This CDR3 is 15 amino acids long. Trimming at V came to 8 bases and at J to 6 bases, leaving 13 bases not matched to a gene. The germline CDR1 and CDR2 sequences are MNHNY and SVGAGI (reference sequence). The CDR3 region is CASGLQAGAHDTQYF. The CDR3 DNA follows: TGTGCCAGCGGCTTGCAAGCGGGGGCGCACGATACGCAGTATTTT.

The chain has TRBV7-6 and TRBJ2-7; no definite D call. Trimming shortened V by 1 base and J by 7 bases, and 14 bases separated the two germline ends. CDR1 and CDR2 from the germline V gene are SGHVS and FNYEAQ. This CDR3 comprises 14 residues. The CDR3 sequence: CASSLGPFSTEQYF. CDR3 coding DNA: TGTGCCAGCAGCTTAGGCCCATTTTCTACGGAGCAGTACTTC.

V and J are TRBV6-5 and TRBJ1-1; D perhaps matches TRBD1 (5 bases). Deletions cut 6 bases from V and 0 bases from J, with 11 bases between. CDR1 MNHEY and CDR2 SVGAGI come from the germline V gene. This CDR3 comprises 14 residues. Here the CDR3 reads CASSPGTVNTEAFF. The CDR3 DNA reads TGTGCCAGCAGCCCCGGGACTGTGAACACTGAAGCTTTCTTT.